Listed below are T cell receptor beta chains from one sample, sequenced in a study of OX40 agonist ivuxolimab in advanced cancers. Libraries were prepared by immunoSEQ multiplex PCR; TCRdb keeps only in-frame clonotypes and omits some of them. This sample has around 79,000 clones, with roughly 85% found just once. The sample was CD4+ or CD8+ T cells sorted from blood, taken in a trial of the OX40 agonist ivuxolimab. These receptors were taken from an adult with an advanced solid tumor such as melanoma, head and neck, liver or kidney cancer. The CDR3 runs from the conserved cysteine through the conserved F or W. A D gene is named only where the DNA matches it firmly. Rows may omit the clone size; those that give it use once, few, many or a size class.

clone size,D gene,V gene,J gene,CDR3 DNA,CDR3 protein
NA,TRBD1,TRBV5-6,TRBJ1-5,TGTGCCAGCAGCTTGTTTACAGGGGGTGGGCAGCCCCAGCATTTT,CASSLFTGGGQPQHF
once,TRBD1,TRBV6-1,TRBJ1-2,TGTGCCAGCAGGCGACAGGGTACAACTAACTATGGCTACACCTTC,CASRRQGTTNYGYTF
NA,TRBD2,TRBV19,TRBJ2-1,TGTGCCAGTAAGATGCGGGGGGGAGGTGAGCAGTTCTTC,CASKMRGGGEQFF
NA,NA,TRBV7-2,TRBJ2-2,TGTGCCAGCAGCTCCCGCTCTACCGCGAACACCGGGGAGCTGTTTTTT,CASSSRSTANTGELFF
NA,NA,TRBV11-1,TRBJ2-5,TGTGCCAGCAGCCGAGGGGGTAGGGAGACCCAGTACTTC,CASSRGGRETQYF
NA,NA,TRBV7-2,TRBJ1-2,TGTGCCAGCTTTGAGGGGGGCGCAGGGTATGGCTACACCTTC,CASFEGGAGYGYTF
NA,NA,TRBV2,TRBJ2-7,TGTGCCAGCAGGCGGGACAACTCCTACGAGCAGTACTTC,CASRRDNSYEQYF
NA,TRBD1,TRBV19,TRBJ2-5,TGTGCCAGTACTCCCGGGACAGGGGTACTGGAGACCCAGTACTTC,CASTPGTGVLETQYF
NA,TRBD1,TRBV10-3,TRBJ2-1,TGTGCCATCAGTCCCAGGGGGCCCTACAATGAGCAGTTCTTC,CAISPRGPYNEQFF
NA,NA,TRBV6-5,TRBJ1-4,TGTGCCAGCAGTCGAAACAATAATGAAAAACTGTTTTTT,CASSRNNNEKLFF
NA,NA,TRBV9,TRBJ1-2,TGTGCCAGCAGCGCTAAGAGGACCTGGGATCATGGCTACACCTTC,CASSAKRTWDHGYTF
NA,NA,TRBV4-2,TRBJ2-2,TGTGCCAGCAGCCAAGTGGGTGTGGCCACCGGGGAGCTGTTTTTT,CASSQVGVATGELFF
once,NA,TRBV11-2,TRBJ2-4,TGTGCCAGCACACCGGTAGCAGGGCTGAACATTCAGTACTTC,CASTPVAGLNIQYF
NA,NA,TRBV4-3,TRBJ1-2,TGCGCCAGCAGCCCGGAACTCACCTATGGCTACACCTTC,CASSPELTYGYTF